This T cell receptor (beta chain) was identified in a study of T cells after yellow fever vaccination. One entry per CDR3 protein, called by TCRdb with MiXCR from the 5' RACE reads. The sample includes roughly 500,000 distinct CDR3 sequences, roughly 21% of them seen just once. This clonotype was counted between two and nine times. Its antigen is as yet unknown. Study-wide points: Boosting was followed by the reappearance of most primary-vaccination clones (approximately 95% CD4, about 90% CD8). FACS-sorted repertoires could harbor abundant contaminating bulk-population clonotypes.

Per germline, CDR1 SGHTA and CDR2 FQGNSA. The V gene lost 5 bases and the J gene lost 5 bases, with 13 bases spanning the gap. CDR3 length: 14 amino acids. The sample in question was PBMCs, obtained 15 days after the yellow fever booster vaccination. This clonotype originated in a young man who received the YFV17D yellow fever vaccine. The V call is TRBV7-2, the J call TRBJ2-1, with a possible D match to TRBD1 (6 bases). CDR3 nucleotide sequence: TGTGCCAGCAGCCACGGGACAACTAACAATGAGCAGTTCTTC. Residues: CASSHGTTNNEQFF.